This T cell receptor (beta chain) stems from a study of breast tumors, draining lymph nodes, adjacent tissues. The study, taken as a whole, reports: Compared with lymph nodes, tumors were less diverse; compared with nontumor tissue, more. Data only fit, rather than demonstrated, lymph node origin of most tumor T cells. Luminal-like breast cancer showed significantly higher tumor–nontumor repertoire similarity than basal-like. Data fit most tumor T cells coming from lymph node, expanding in tumor.

Breast cancer patients provided tissue from their axillary draining lymph nodes. MiXCR, applied by TCRdb to the multiplex PCR reads, yields one record per CDR3 protein. The sample includes over 250,000 distinct CDR3 sequences, 30% of them seen just once. About this clonotype: What it recognizes is unknown.

The CDR3 runs 15 residues. The V gene end was trimmed by 5 bases and the J gene end by 8 bases; junction bases not matched to a gene: 9. Looked up from germline, CDR1 is SGHNT and CDR2 is YENEEA. The clonotype comes from a female donor with breast cancer. Some clones in this sample may be carry-over from other donors' samples. Material for sequencing was axillary lymph node tissue. The chain recombines TRBV11-3 with TRBJ2-1; 10 nucleotides align to TRBD2. For the CDR3, the DNA is TGTGCCAGCAGCATAACTAGCGGGAATAACCATGAGCAGTTCTTC. It codes for CASSITSGNNHEQFF. The full variable domain, rest sourced from reference TRBV11-3 and TRBJ2-1, is EAGVVQSPRYKIIEKKQPVAFWCNPISGHNTLYWYLQNLGQGPELLIRYENEEAVDDSQLPKDRFSAERLKGVDSTLKIQPAELGDSAVYLCASSITSGNNHEQFFGPGTRLTVL.